Listed here are 20 T cell receptor beta chains from one sample, sequenced in a study of blood T cells in healthy people across ages. With a J-beta primer mix and a sample-barcoded 5' primer, a second PCR ran 7 to 11 cycles. Via MiXCR, TCRdb re-called the 5' RACE reads, giving one row per CDR3 protein. Of about 1,500,000 distinct CDR3 sequences in the sample, roughly 45% were seen once. The sequencing input was blood. These receptors were obtained from a woman aged 18-30 years in good health.

This chain uses TRBV20-1 with TRBJ2-7; no definite D call. V gave up 6 bases and J gave up 5 bases, with 8 bases separating them. The germline CDR1 and CDR2 sequences are DFQATT and SNEGSKA (reference sequence). The CDR3 is made up of 10 amino acids. The chain's CDR3 is CSAQGHEQYF. The CDR3 nucleotides are TGCAGTGCCCAAGGGCACGAGCAGTACTTC.

The chain uses TRBV12-3 or TRBV12-4 and TRBJ1-2, with D possibly TRBD1 on 5 matching bases. V lost 3 bases and J 6 bases, leaving 11 bases between the germline ends. There are 13 residues in the CDR3. CDR3 protein: CASSFPGRDGYTF. The CDR3 DNA sequence: TGTGCCAGCAGTTTCCCAGGGAGGGATGGCTACACCTTC.

The V gene is TRBV6-2 or TRBV6-3, the J gene TRBJ1-2; 7 bases are shared with TRBD1. J was trimmed by 4 bases and V by 2 bases; bases with no gene match: 4. The germline gives CDR1 MNHEY, CDR2 SVGEGT. This CDR3 region has 14 residues. The DNA of the CDR3 is TGTGCCAGCAGTTACACCGGACAGGTCTATGGCTACACCTTC. This codes for CASSYTGQVYGYTF.

The chain uses TRBV27 and TRBJ1-6; 7 bases are a match to TRBD1. The CDR3 runs to 15 residues. Per the germline V gene, CDR1 is MNHEY and CDR2 is SMNVEV (reference sequence). V lost 6 bases, J lost 10 bases, and 12 bases stayed unmatched. The CDR3 reads CASSKGDRVLSPLHF. In DNA form, the CDR3 reads TGTGCCAGCAGCAAGGGCGACAGGGTCTTATCACCCCTCCACTTT.

The chain links TRBV27 to TRBJ1-1, with 7 nucleotides matching TRBD1. Germline-derived CDR1 and CDR2 are MNHEY and SMNVEV (reference sequence). V lost 5 bases and J lost 3; bases outside the gene matches: 6. This CDR3 is built from 14 residues. As DNA, the CDR3 is TGTGCCAGCAGTCTTCTGACAGGGTACACTGAAGCTTTCTTT. Translation gives CASSLLTGYTEAFF.

This CDR3 reads CASSLSGGGVEQFF. The CDR3 nucleotides read TGTGCCAGCAGTTTATCGGGCGGGGGGGTTGAGCAGTTCTTC. The chain joins TRBV27 to TRBJ2-1; 9 positions agree with TRBD2. CDR1 and CDR2 from the germline V gene are MNHEY and SMNVEV (reference sequence). The trim removed 0 bases at V and 9 bases at J, leaving 3 bases unmatched. The CDR3 is 14 residues long.

The chain joins TRBV7-2 to TRBJ1-4; 8 bases align to TRBD1. The V gene end was trimmed by 6 bases and the J gene end by 8 bases; junction bases not matched to a gene: 8. The germline CDR1 and CDR2 sequences are SGHTA and FQGNSA. The CDR3 extends over 14 amino acids. The CDR3 region is CASSQQGVGEKLFF. Here the CDR3 DNA reads TGTGCCAGCAGTCAACAGGGGGTAGGGGAAAAACTGTTTTTT.

The V and J genes are TRBV2 and TRBJ2-2; 7 bases fit TRBD1. Germline V lookup: CDR1 SNHLY, CDR2 FYNNEI. CDR3 size: 14 residues. After removal of 7 bases from V and 4 bases from J, the junction contained 6 bases not matched to a gene. CDR3 loop: CASNTGVGTGELFF. The DNA for the CDR3 is TGTGCCAGCAATACAGGGGTTGGCACCGGGGAGCTGTTTTTT. Full variable domain (missing parts from reference TRBV2 and TRBJ2-2): EPEVTQTPSHQVTQMGQEVILRCVPISNHLYFYWYRQILGQKVEFLVSFYNNEISEKSEIFDDQFSVERPDGSNFTLKIRSTKLEDSAMYFCASNTGVGTGELFFGEGSRLTVL.

This clonotype has just a few counts. This sequence joins TRBV20-1 and TRBJ2-7; D is possibly TRBD1 (6 bases). This CDR3 has 16 residues. V lost 5 bases and J 0 bases, leaving 20 bases between the germline ends. Germline V gene data show CDR1 as DFQATT and CDR2 as SNEGSKA (reference sequence). The CDR3 region has the DNA TGCAGTGCTCCCATGGTTGGACAGCCATTCTCCTACGAGCAGTACTTC. Translating it yields CSAPMVGQPFSYEQYF.

This sequence joins TRBV12-3 or TRBV12-4 and TRBJ2-5; D uncertain. Trimming removed 6 bases from V and 4 bases from J, with 15 bases in between. CDR3 length: 14 amino acids. As DNA, the CDR3 is TGTGCCAGCAGCCCCATTGTTAAGCCAGAGACCCAGTACTTC. Its translation is CASSPIVKPETQYF.

This chain links TRBV5-1 with TRBJ2-3, with 10 bases lining up with TRBD2. This CDR3 contains 16 residues. Germline lookup yields CDR1 SGHRS and CDR2 YFSETQ. Losses at the gene ends were 2 bases for V and 5 bases for J; bases not matched to a gene: 8. CDR3 residues: CASSFGASGGEDTQYF. CDR3 nucleotides: TGCGCCAGCAGCTTCGGGGCTAGCGGGGGAGAAGATACGCAGTATTTT.

This clonotype has more than one count but fewer than ten. V usage is TRBV7-9 and J usage is TRBJ2-3; TRBD2 is a possible D gene (5 bases). This CDR3 has 17 amino acids. The germline V gene encodes CDR1 SEHNR and CDR2 FQNEAQ (reference sequence). Trimming took off 2 bases at V and 6 bases at J, with 21 bases between the two ends. In nucleotides, the CDR3 is TGTGCCAGCAGCTTAAGTTCGCGGACTTACCCGAGCGATACGCAGTATTTT. Protein product: CASSLSSRTYPSDTQYF.

This clonotype turned up a few times. V usage is TRBV7-2 and J usage is TRBJ2-3; 10 bases align to TRBD2. This CDR3 comprises 16 residues. The V gene's germline CDR1 is SGHTA and CDR2 FQGNSA. J gave up 3 bases and V 1 base, and 4 bases lay outside the gene matches. The CDR3 nucleotides are TGTGCCAGCAGCTTAGTGGCTAGCGGGAGAACAGATACGCAGTATTTT. It encodes CASSLVASGRTDTQYF.

The chain carries TRBV7-2 and TRBJ2-1, with D maybe TRBD2 (5 bases). CDR3 length equals 17 residues. Deletions cut 1 base from V and 0 bases from J, with 13 bases between. Germline V gene data show CDR1 as SGHTA and CDR2 as FQGNSA. DNA for the CDR3: TGTGCCAGCAGCTTAGTCGTTGGGAGTGGCTCCTACAATGAGCAGTTCTTC. The encoded protein is CASSLVVGSGSYNEQFF.

The CDR3 DNA is TGTGCCAGCACCCTGGGGTCCCGATGGAGTGAGCAGTTCTTC. It yields the protein CASTLGSRWSEQFF. The J gene is TRBJ2-1, the V gene TRBV12-3 or TRBV12-4; D gene unclear. The V and J ends lost 7 bases and 9 bases respectively, with 19 bases between them. The CDR3 has 14 amino acids.

The table lists this clonotype with a few counts. The rearrangement links TRBV12-3 or TRBV12-4 to TRBJ2-5; 12 bases map to TRBD2. Unmatched junction bases numbered 6, after V lost 5 bases and J lost 2 bases. The CDR3 totals 16 residues. In nucleotides, the CDR3 is TGTGCCAGCAGTCCATGGACTAGCGGGGTTCAAGAGACCCAGTACTTC. It yields the protein CASSPWTSGVQETQYF.

The V gene is TRBV27, the J gene TRBJ2-3, with D possibly matching TRBD1 (5 bases). V was pared by 3 bases and J by 5 bases, with 9 bases between. The CDR3 is 13 amino acids. Germline assignment: CDR1 MNHEY and CDR2 SMNVEV (reference sequence). CDR3 nucleotide sequence: TGTGCCAGCAGTTTCTCAGGGAAAGATACGCAGTATTTT. It is translated as CASSFSGKDTQYF.

The rearrangement uses TRBV4-2 and TRBJ2-1; 9 nucleotides match TRBD2. Germline trimming cut 2 bases from V and 5 bases from J; bases unmatched to any gene: 10. The CDR3 spans 17 residues. Germline CDR1 and CDR2: LGHNA and YNFKEQ. The CDR3 spells CASSQFEAGGGNNEQFF. The CDR3 coding sequence is TGTGCCAGCAGCCAATTTGAAGCGGGGGGAGGGAACAATGAGCAGTTCTTC.

The rearrangement joins TRBV9 to TRBJ1-1, with TRBD1 matching 9 bases. Germline CDR1 reads SGDLS; CDR2 reads YYNGEE. Trimming cost V 0 bases and J 4 bases; bases outside gene matches: 4. CDR3 length equals 15 residues. CDR3 bases: TGTGCCAGCAGCGTAGGGGGACAGGGAATCACTGAAGCTTTCTTT. Translation gives CASSVGGQGITEAFF. Looking up the rest from reference TRBV9 and TRBJ1-1 gives the full variable domain: DSGVTQTPKHLITATGQRVTLRCSPRSGDLSVYWYQQSLDQGLQFLIQYYNGEERAKGNILERFSAQQFPDLHSELNLSSLELGDSALYFCASSVGGQGITEAFFGQGTRLTVV.

This clonotype was recorded a few times. This rearrangement joins TRBV7-2 to TRBJ1-4; D not resolved. Per germline, CDR1 SGHTA and CDR2 FQGNSA. V lost 1 base and J 1 base, leaving 16 bases between the germline ends. The CDR3 totals 18 residues. DNA for the CDR3: TGTGCCAGCAGCTTAGGTATCCGGGGAGAGATAACTAATGAAAAACTGTTTTTT. Its protein product is CASSLGIRGEITNEKLFF.